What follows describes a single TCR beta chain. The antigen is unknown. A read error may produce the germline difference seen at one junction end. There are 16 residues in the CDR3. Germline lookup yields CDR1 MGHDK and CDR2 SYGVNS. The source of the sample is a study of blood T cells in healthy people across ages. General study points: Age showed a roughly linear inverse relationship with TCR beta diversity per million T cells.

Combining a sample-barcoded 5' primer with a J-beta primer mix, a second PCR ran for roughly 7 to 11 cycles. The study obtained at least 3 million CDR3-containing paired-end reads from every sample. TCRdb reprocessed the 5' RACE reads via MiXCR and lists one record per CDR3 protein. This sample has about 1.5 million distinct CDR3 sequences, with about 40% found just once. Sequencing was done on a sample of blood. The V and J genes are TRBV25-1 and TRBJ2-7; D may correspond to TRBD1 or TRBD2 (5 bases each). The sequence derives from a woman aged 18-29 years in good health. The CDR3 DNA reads TGTGCCAGCAGCGGAGGCAGGACAAAATATTCCTACGAGCCGTACTTC. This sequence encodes CASSGGRTKYSYEPYF.